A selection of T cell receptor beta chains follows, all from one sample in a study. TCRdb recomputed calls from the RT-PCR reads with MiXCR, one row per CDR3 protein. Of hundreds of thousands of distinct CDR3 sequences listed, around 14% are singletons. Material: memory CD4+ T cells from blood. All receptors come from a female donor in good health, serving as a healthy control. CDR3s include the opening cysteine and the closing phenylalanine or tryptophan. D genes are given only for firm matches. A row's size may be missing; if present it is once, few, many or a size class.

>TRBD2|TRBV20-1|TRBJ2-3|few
TGCAGTGCCTCCCTCGGGAGGGGAGGGGTAGATACGCAGTATTTT
CSASLGRGGVDTQYF
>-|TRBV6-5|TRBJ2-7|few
TGTGCCAGCACGGCGGACTACGAGCAGTACTTC
CASTADYEQYF
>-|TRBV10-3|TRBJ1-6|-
TGTGCCATCAGTCGGGACACTGGGTCACCCCTCCACTTT
CAISRDTGSPLHF
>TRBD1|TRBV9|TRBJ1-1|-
TGTGCCAGCAGCGCGCTCCAGGGGGCAGGAACTGAAGCTTTCTTT
CASSALQGAGTEAFF
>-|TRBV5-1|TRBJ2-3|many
TGCGCCAGCAGCACCGGACAAACAGATACGCAGTATTTT
CASSTGQTDTQYF
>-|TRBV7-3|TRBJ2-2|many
TGTGCCAGCAGCTTAACGGTGTCTCCCACCGGGGAGCTGTTTTTT
CASSLTVSPTGELFF
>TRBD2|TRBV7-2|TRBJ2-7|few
TGTGCCAGCAGCTACACTAGCGGGAGGCCCCTCTACGAGCAGTACTTC
CASSYTSGRPLYEQYF
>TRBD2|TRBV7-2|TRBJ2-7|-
TGTGCCAGCAGCTCCTTAGCGGGAGTGAAAGAGCAGTACTTC
CASSSLAGVKEQYF
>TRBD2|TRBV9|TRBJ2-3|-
TGTGCCAGCAGCGTAGGGACTAGCGGACGCCCCACAGATACGCAGTATTTT
CASSVGTSGRPTDTQYF
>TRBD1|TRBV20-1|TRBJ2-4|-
TGCAGTGCTAGGGACAGGGTTTCGAACATTCAGTACTTC
CSARDRVSNIQYF
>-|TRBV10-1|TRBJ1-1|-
TGCGCCACCCGGAGGACCATGAACACTGAAGCTTTCTTT
CATRRTMNTEAFF
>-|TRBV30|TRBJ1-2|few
TGTGCCTGGGTATCTCCTGGCCGGTCCTATGGCTACACCTTC
CAWVSPGRSYGYTF
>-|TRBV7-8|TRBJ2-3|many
TGTGCCAGCAGCTTAGGCGGGCTGTTCACAGATACGCAGTATTTT
CASSLGGLFTDTQYF
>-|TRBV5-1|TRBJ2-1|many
TGCGCCAGCAGCTTGGTCCCCGGAGTGGAAAATGAGCAGTTCTTC
CASSLVPGVENEQFF
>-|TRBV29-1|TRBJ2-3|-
TGCAGCGCTGACCCTGGTAGCGGATCCTACAATGAGCAGTATTTT
CSADPGSGSYNEQYF
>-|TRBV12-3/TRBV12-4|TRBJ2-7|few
TGTGCCAGCAGACTAGATGTGTACGGCGAGCAGTACTTC
CASRLDVYGEQYF
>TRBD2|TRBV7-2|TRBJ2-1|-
TGTGCCAGCAGCTCCACCCCGGGACTAGTTTCGGCTGAGCAGTTCTTC
CASSSTPGLVSAEQFF
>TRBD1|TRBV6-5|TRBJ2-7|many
TGTGCCAGCAGTTACGGGACAGAGATAGACGAGCAGTACTTC
CASSYGTEIDEQYF
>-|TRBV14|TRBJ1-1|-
TGTGCCAGCAGCCCCTACTCGGTGGTCACTGAAGCTTTCTTT
CASSPYSVVTEAFF
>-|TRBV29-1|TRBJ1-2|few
TGCAGCGTAAATGGACGCGAGGGAGGACTCTATGGCTACACCTTC
CSVNGREGGLYGYTF
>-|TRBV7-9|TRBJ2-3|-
TGTGCCAGCAGCTTAGTGGACAACACAGATACGCAGTATTTT
CASSLVDNTDTQYF
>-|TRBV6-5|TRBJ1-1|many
TGTGCCAGCAGTTACACGGGACCCCAGAACACTGAAGCTTTCTTT
CASSYTGPQNTEAFF
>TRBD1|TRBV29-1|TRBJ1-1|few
TGCAGCGTCTTACTCCAGGGGGCGGGCACTGAAGCTTTCTTT
CSVLLQGAGTEAFF
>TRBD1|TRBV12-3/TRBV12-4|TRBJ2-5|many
TGTGCCAGCAGCCGGGACAGGGGCGTCCAAGAGACCCAGTACTTC
CASSRDRGVQETQYF
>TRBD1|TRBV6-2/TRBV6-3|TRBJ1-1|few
TGTGCCAGCAGTTGGGGGACAGCCACGAACACTGAAGCTTTCTTT
CASSWGTATNTEAFF
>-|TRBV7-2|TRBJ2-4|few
TGTGCCAGCAGCCCAACTGGGGCCAGCAGGTACTTC
CASSPTGASRYF
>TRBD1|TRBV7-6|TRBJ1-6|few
TGTGCCAGCAGCTCCACGACAGGGACTAATTCACCCCTCCACTTT
CASSSTTGTNSPLHF
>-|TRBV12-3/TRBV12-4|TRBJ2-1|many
TGTGCCAGCAGTTCTGTGGGGGGCGGGATGGATGAGCAGTTCTTC
CASSSVGGGMDEQFF
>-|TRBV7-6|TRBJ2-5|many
TGTGCCAGCAGCTTAAATGTCGCCCTCCGGGAGACCCAGTACTTC
CASSLNVALRETQYF
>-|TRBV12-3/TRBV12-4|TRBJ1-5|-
TGTGCCAGCAGTTTGCAAATAGAACAGCCCCAGCATTTT
CASSLQIEQPQHF
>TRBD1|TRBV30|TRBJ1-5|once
TGTGCCTGGAGTCGGGACAGATCTCAGCCCCAGCATTTT
CAWSRDRSQPQHF
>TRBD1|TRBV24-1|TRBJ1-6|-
TGTGCCACCAGTGACCCCGGGACAGGGGGATTCCACTTT
CATSDPGTGGFHF
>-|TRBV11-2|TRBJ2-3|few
TGTGCCAGCAGCGCTGCAGGGGGAGGAGATACGCAGTATTTT
CASSAAGGGDTQYF
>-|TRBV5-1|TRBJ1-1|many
TGCGCCAGCAGCTTGGCCGTTCTGAGCTCGGGGACTGAAGCTTTCTTT
CASSLAVLSSGTEAFF
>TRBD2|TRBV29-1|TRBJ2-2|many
TGCAGCGTTGCCGCTAGCGGGGACACCGGGGAGCTGTTTTTT
CSVAASGDTGELFF
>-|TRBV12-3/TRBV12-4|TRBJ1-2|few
TGTGCCAGCAGCGCAGGGCGCAGTTATGGCTACACCTTC
CASSAGRSYGYTF
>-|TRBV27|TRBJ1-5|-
TGTGCCAGCAGTGGGCCGGGGAGCAATCAGCCCCAGCATTTT
CASSGPGSNQPQHF
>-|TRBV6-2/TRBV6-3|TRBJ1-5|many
TGTGCCAGCAGCGCTTTGGGGGGGGCCGGCCAGCCCCAGCATTTT
CASSALGGAGQPQHF
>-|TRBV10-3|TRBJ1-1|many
TGTGCCATCAGTGAGTCCGTAACCATACACACTGAAGCTTTCTTT
CAISESVTIHTEAFF
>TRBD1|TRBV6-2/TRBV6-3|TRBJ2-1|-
TGTGCCAGCAGCGATCCGGGACAGATATGGGGGCTAGCCAATGAGCAGTTCTTC
CASSDPGQIWGLANEQFF